The present T cell receptor (beta chain) was sequenced within a study of cytomegalovirus exposure and HLA in healthy donors. Assay used: immunoSEQ multiplex PCR; TCRdb lists only in-frame clones, some missing. The data hold about 150,000 clones, with about 88% observed a single time. Sequenced sample: PBMCs. The clonotype originates from a woman under 30 in good health and CMV-seropositive.

CDR3 nucleotides: TGTGCCAGCAGACCCGACAGCTTCTATAATTCACCCCTCCACTTT. It encodes CASRPDSFYNSPLHF. The chain links TRBV2 to TRBJ1-6; weak D call: TRBD1 (5 bases). The CDR3 runs to 15 residues. CDR1 and CDR2 from the germline V gene are SNHLY and FYNNEI. Trimming shortened V by 6 bases and J by 3 bases, and 12 bases separated the two germline ends.